This TCR beta chain originates from a study of blood T cells in healthy people across ages. Study-wide findings and caveats: Getting older went along with TCR beta diversity per million T cells dropping roughly linearly.

This clonotype has at least ten counts. Its antigen is not identified. CDR3 length: 14 amino acids. CDR1 is DFQATT, CDR2 SNEGSKA, per germline (reference sequence). Germline trimming cut 5 bases from V and 2 bases from J; bases unmatched to any gene: 7. For the second PCR, which ran for about 6 to 11 cycles, a sample-barcoded 5' primer and a J-beta primer mix were used. Using its own MiXCR run on the 5' RACE reads, TCRdb lists one record per CDR3 protein. Of some 1.4 million distinct CDR3 sequences in the sample, around 42% are singletons; the top ten hold approximately 7.9%. The clonotype originates from a woman aged 18-29 years in good health. The rearrangement joins TRBV20-1 to TRBJ2-3, with 7 bases aligning to TRBD2. What was sequenced was blood. CDR3 DNA: TGCAGTGCTGCTCCGGGACTATCCACAGATACGCAGTATTTT. Translated, it gives CSAAPGLSTDTQYF.